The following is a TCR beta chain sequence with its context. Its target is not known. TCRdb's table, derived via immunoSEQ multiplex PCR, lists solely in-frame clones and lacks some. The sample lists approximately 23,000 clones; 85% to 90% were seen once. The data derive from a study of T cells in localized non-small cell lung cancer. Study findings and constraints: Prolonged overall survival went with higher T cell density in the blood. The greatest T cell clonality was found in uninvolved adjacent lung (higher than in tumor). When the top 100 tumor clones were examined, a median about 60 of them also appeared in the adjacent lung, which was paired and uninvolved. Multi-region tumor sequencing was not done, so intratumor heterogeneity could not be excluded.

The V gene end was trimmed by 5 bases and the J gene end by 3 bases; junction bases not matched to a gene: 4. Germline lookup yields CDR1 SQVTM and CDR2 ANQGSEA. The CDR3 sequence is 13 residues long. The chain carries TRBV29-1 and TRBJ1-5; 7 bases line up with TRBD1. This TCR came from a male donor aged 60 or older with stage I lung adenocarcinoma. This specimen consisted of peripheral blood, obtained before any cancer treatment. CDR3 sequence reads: CSVRDRLNQPQHF. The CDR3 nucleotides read TGCAGCGTTCGGGACAGACTCAATCAGCCCCAGCATTTT.